The 23 T cell receptor beta chains reported below all come from one sample, sequenced in a study of cytomegalovirus exposure and HLA in healthy donors. PCR amplification relied on 60 Vbeta primers (plus 13 Jbeta primers). The table came from immunoSEQ multiplex PCR; TCRdb's copy has only in-frame clones and leaves some out. The repertoire holds a few hundred thousand clones, with around 80% as singletons. The sample was PBMCs. The receptors shown here come from a man aged 30 to 39 in good health and CMV-seronegative.

This sequence joins TRBV2 and TRBJ1-5; TRBD1 agrees at 7 bases. V lost 6 bases to trimming and J lost 4 bases; unmatched junction nucleotides: 6. CDR1 and CDR2 from the germline V gene are SNHLY and FYNNEI. The length of the CDR3 is 14 residues. CDR3 residues: CASSLGQANQPQHF. CDR3 nucleotides: TGTGCCAGCAGCCTAGGACAGGCGAATCAGCCCCAGCATTTT.

V and J are TRBV7-9 and TRBJ2-6; TRBD2 might be the D (6 bases). The CDR3 consists of 18 residues. Deletions cut 1 base from V and 0 bases from J, with 13 bases between. Germline V lookup: CDR1 SEHNR, CDR2 FQNEAQ (reference sequence). This chain's CDR3 is CASSLGLLTSSGANVLTF. The DNA of the CDR3 is TGTGCCAGCAGCTTAGGACTCTTGACTAGCTCTGGGGCCAACGTCCTGACTTTC.

The chain has TRBV28 and TRBJ1-2, with 7 positions matching TRBD1. Germline CDR1 and CDR2: MDHEN and SYDVKM. The CDR3 is 15 residues long. Losses at the gene ends were 4 bases for V and 5 bases for J; bases not matched to a gene: 10. CDR3 nucleotide sequence: TGTGCCAGCAGTTCGGCGACCCAGGGGGGATATGGCTACACCTTC. It is translated as CASSSATQGGYGYTF.

Concerning this clone: Additional DNA sequences in this sample encode the identical CDR3. The rearrangement links TRBV7-2 to TRBJ1-1, with D maybe TRBD1 (6 bases). The germline gives CDR1 SGHTA, CDR2 FQGNSA. Trimming took off 4 bases at V and 2 bases at J, with 14 bases between the two ends. The CDR3 runs 15 residues. CDR3 sequence: CASSSQTGLNTEAFF. The CDR3 nucleotides read TGTGCCAGCAGCTCCCAGACAGGACTTAACACTGAAGCTTTCTTT. The variable domain in full, with the rest retrieved from reference TRBV7-2 and TRBJ1-1, is GAGVSQSPSNKVTEKGKDVELRCDPISGHTALYWYRQSLGQGLEFLIYFQGNSAPDKSGLPSDRFSAERTGGSVSTLTIQRTQQEDSAVYLCASSSQTGLNTEAFFGQGTRLTVV.

V is TRBV19 and J is TRBJ2-3; TRBD2 agrees at 8 bases. CDR3 size: 15 residues. Trimming at V came to 9 bases and at J to 5 bases, leaving 13 bases not matched to a gene. From germline, CDR1 is LNHDA and CDR2 SQIVND (reference sequence). The CDR3 nucleotides read TGTGCCAGCAGGGACGGGGGGGTAGGTGTAGATACGCAGTATTTT. Translated: CASRDGGVGVDTQYF.

The chain has TRBV7-2 and TRBJ2-7; 11 bases align to TRBD2. There are 15 residues in the CDR3. Germline CDR1 is SGHTA and CDR2 is FQGNSA. With 5 bases clipped from V and 6 bases from J, the junction kept 9 bases outside the gene matches. The CDR3 here is CASSPTSGGTAEQYF. DNA of the CDR3: TGTGCCAGCAGCCCAACTAGCGGGGGAACCGCCGAGCAGTACTTC.

With regard to this clone: One end of the junction does not line up with germline, which may come from a read error. V and J are TRBV2 and TRBJ2-6; D may be TRBD1 (6 bases). There are 19 residues in the CDR3. The V gene's germline CDR1 is SNHLY and CDR2 FYNNEI. The CDR3 DNA follows: TGTGCCAGCAGTGAAGCAGGCAGGACAGCCTCCTCTGGGGCCAGCGTCCTGACTTTC. Translation: CASSEAGRTASSGASVLTF.

The rearrangement links TRBV6-1 to TRBJ2-1, with D possibly being TRBD2 (5 bases). Germline CDR1 MNHNS, CDR2 SASEGT. Trimming cost V 6 bases and J 3 bases, with 9 bases left between them. The CDR3 sequence is 13 residues long. CDR3 region: CASRLTNYNEQFF. Written as DNA, the CDR3 is TGTGCCAGCAGATTGACTAACTACAATGAGCAGTTCTTC.

This rearrangement joins TRBV7-6 to TRBJ2-7; D is ambiguous. Germline values: CDR1 SGHVS, CDR2 FNYEAQ. V lost 0 bases and J 3 bases, leaving 24 bases between the germline ends. CDR3 length equals 19 residues. DNA for the CDR3: TGTGCCAGCAGCTTAGCCTCATCCCGGGTCCCTTTTACTCTCTACGAGCAGTACTTC. This codes for CASSLASSRVPFTLYEQYF.

V gene TRBV5-6 combines with J gene TRBJ2-5; possible D gene TRBD1, 6 bases. Judging by the DNA end, TRBJ2-7 fits better; the J call may be wrong. Looked up from germline, CDR1 is SGHDT and CDR2 is YYEEEE. This CDR3 is built from 13 residues. This CDR3 reads CASSPWTVYEQYF. For the CDR3, the DNA is TGTGCCAGCAGCCCTTGGACAGTCTACGAGCAGTACTTC.

The gene calls are TRBV7-3 and TRBJ2-3, with 9 nucleotides matching TRBD1. J lost 3 bases, V lost 4 bases, and 5 bases had no gene match. CDR3 size: 15 residues. Germline V gives CDR1 SGHTA, CDR2 FQGTGA. CDR3 nucleotides: TGTGCCAGCAGCTCGCTACAGGGGGCAACAGATACGCAGTATTTT. The encoded protein is CASSSLQGATDTQYF. Combining the CDR3 with reference TRBV7-3 and TRBJ2-3 gives the whole variable domain GAGVSQTPSNKVTEKGKYVELRCDPISGHTALYWYRQSLGQGPEFLIYFQGTGAADDSGLPNDRFFAVRPEGSVSTLKIQRTERGDSAVYLCASSSLQGATDTQYFGPGTRLTVL.

The J gene is TRBJ2-2, the V gene TRBV5-1; 11 bases match TRBD1. CDR1 SGHRS and CDR2 YFSETQ come from the germline V gene. CDR3 length equals 16 residues. J lost 6 bases, V lost 3 bases, and 7 bases had no gene match. CDR3 sequence: CASSWGQGELSGELFF. CDR3 nucleotide sequence: TGCGCCAGCAGCTGGGGACAGGGGGAACTATCCGGGGAGCTGTTTTTT.

The table lists this clone with a count of one. The chain couples TRBV5-1 to TRBJ2-7; 11 bases agree with TRBD1. The CDR3 contains 14 residues. V was pared by 4 bases and J by 4 bases, with 4 bases of the junction left unmatched. CDR1 SGHRS and CDR2 YFSETQ come from the germline V gene. DNA for the CDR3: TGCGCCAGCAGCGTCGGACAGGGGGCTTACGAGCAGTACTTC. It is translated as CASSVGQGAYEQYF.

This clone appeared once. V and J are TRBV27 and TRBJ1-1; a possible D gene is TRBD1 (5 bases). The V gene's germline CDR1 is MNHEY and CDR2 SMNVEV (reference sequence). CDR3 size: 14 residues. V was cut by 6 bases and J by 0 bases, with 11 bases left in between. For the CDR3, the DNA is TGTGCCAGCAGCACAGGACCCATGAACACTGAAGCTTTCTTT. It codes for CASSTGPMNTEAFF.

CDR3 protein: CASTGTGVAKNIQYF. The CDR3 DNA reads TGTGCCAGCACCGGGACAGGGGTAGCCAAAAACATTCAGTACTTC. This sequence joins TRBV2 and TRBJ2-4; TRBD1 matches at 10 bases. The length of the CDR3 is 15 residues. Trimming removed 7 bases from V and 0 bases from J; junction bases left unmatched: 3. Germline CDR1 and CDR2: SNHLY and FYNNEI.

As to this clone: One end of the junction is discordant with germline, which a read error may explain. This sequence joins TRBV5-1 and TRBJ2-6, with D possibly being TRBD2 (6 bases). This CDR3 spans 16 amino acids. The germline CDR1 and CDR2 sequences are SGHRS and YFSETQ. The CDR3 loop is CASSPRGPSGASVLTF. The CDR3 DNA reads as TGCGCCAGCAGCCCGCGGGGCCCCTCTGGGGCCAGCGTCCTGACTTTC. The full variable domain, completed using reference TRBV5-1 and TRBJ2-6, is KAGVTQTPRYLIKTRGQQVTLSCSPISGHRSVSWYQQTPGQGLQFLFEYFSETQRNKGNFPGRFSGRQFSNSRSEMNVSTLELGDSALYLCASSPRGPSGASVLTFGAGSRLTVL.

The chain employs TRBV27 and TRBJ2-2; D may be TRBD1 (6 bases). V gave up 2 bases and J gave up 6 bases, with 10 bases separating them. Germline CDR1 and CDR2: MNHEY and SMNVEV (reference sequence). The length of the CDR3 is 14 residues. The CDR3 reads CASSLGTGSGELFF. CDR3 DNA sequence: TGTGCCAGCAGTTTAGGTACAGGGTCCGGGGAGCTGTTTTTT.

This sequence joins TRBV6-4 and TRBJ2-3; a weak D match, TRBD2 (6 bases). CDR1 is MRHNA and CDR2 is SNTAGT in the germline V gene. The V and J ends lost 5 bases and 5 bases respectively, with 29 bases between them. CDR3 size: 19 residues. CDR3 amino acids: CASSFRVTASGPGLDTQYF. CDR3 nucleotides: TGTGCCAGCAGTTTCCGGGTCACAGCGAGTGGCCCGGGACTAGATACGCAGTATTTT.

CDR3 amino acids: CASSQEVGGLQVYGYTF. The CDR3, as DNA: TGCGCCAGCAGCCAAGAGGTCGGGGGGCTTCAGGTGTATGGCTACACCTTC. This chain connects TRBV4-3 to TRBJ1-2; D is perhaps TRBD1 (6 bases). The CDR3 sequence is 17 residues long. V shed 0 bases and J shed 5 bases, with 19 bases lying between them. Germline V CDR1 and CDR2: LGHNA, YSLEER.

The gene calls are TRBV5-6 and TRBJ2-5; 8 nucleotides line up with TRBD2. With the DNA end fitting TRBJ2-7 better, the J assignment may be wrong. CDR1 is SGHDT and CDR2 is YYEEEE in the germline V gene. This CDR3 is 15 amino acids long. The CDR3 DNA is TGTGCCAGCAGCTTCTACACTAGCGGCTCCTACGAGCAGTACTTC. Its translation is CASSFYTSGSYEQYF.

This clone appeared a single time. The chain links TRBV7-8 to TRBJ2-2; D uncertain. In germline, CDR1 is SGHVS, CDR2 FQNEAQ. V lost 5 bases and J 7 bases, leaving 11 bases between the germline ends. CDR3 length: 13 residues. CDR3 coding DNA: TGTGCCAGCAGCCTAGGCGCACGCGGGGAGCTGTTTTTT. The encoded protein is CASSLGARGELFF.

This clone was observed a handful of times. This chain connects TRBV6-5 to TRBJ1-2; 9 nucleotides agree with TRBD1. The CDR3 extends over 15 amino acids. V trimming: 2 bases; J trimming: 3 bases; junction bases outside the gene matches: 4. Germline-derived CDR1 and CDR2 are MNHEY and SVGAGI. This CDR3 is CASSYLTGGDYGYTF. CDR3 sequence (DNA): TGTGCCAGCAGTTACCTTACAGGGGGCGACTATGGCTACACCTTC.

This clone was recorded once. A junction end diverges from the germline sequence, so it may reflect a read error. The J gene is TRBJ1-3, the V gene TRBV11-1, with D uncertain. The V gene's germline CDR1 is SGHAT and CDR2 FQDESV (reference sequence). The CDR3 runs to 18 residues. The CDR3 DNA sequence: TGTGCCAGCAGCCTAGCTCAACCTGCAAGGAGCTCTGGAAACACCATATATTTT. Amino acids: CASSLAQPARSSGNTIYF.